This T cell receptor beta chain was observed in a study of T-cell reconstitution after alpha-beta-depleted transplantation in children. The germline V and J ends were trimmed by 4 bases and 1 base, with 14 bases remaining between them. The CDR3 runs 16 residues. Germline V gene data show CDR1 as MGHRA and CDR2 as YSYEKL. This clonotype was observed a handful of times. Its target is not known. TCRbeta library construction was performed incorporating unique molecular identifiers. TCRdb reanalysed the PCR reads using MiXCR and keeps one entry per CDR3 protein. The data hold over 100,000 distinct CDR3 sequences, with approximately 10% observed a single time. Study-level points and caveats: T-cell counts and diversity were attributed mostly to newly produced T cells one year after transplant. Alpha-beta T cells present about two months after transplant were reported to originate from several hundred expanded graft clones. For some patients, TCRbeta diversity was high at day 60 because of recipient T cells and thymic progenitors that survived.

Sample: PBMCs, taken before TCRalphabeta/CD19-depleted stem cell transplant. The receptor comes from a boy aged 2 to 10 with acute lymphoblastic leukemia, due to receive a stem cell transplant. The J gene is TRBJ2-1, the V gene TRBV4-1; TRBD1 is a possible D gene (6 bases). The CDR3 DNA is TGCGCCAGCAGCCCTTTACAGGGTCTGTCCTACAATGAGCAGTTCTTC. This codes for CASSPLQGLSYNEQFF.